The text below deals with one T cell receptor beta chain. Antigen unknown. The PCR was carried out with 60 Vbeta primers and 13 Jbeta primers. TCRdb's table, derived via immunoSEQ multiplex PCR, lists solely in-frame clones and lacks some. The sample yields 180,000 or so clones, roughly 70% seen once. This sample was included in a study of cytomegalovirus exposure and HLA in healthy donors. Study information: Membership in the Caucasian-associated ancestry cluster was found for approximately 85% of around 380 genotyped donors.

Findings of the study overall: V- and J-gene trimming of TCR beta was linked (in a later analysis) to a missense DCLRE1C variant. In terms of immune exposure information, only CMV serostatus was available.

This clonotype originated in a male donor in good health and CMV-seronegative. The specimen was PBMCs.

The CDR3: CASSHRLRGGYTF. Written as DNA, the CDR3 is TGTGCCAGCAGTCATCGGTTACGGGGTGGCTACACCTTC. This chain links TRBV28 with TRBJ1-2; the D is unclear. The V end lost 5 bases, the J end lost 7 bases, and 14 bases lay between the germline ends. Germline lookup yields CDR1 MDHEN and CDR2 SYDVKM. CDR3 length equals 13 residues.